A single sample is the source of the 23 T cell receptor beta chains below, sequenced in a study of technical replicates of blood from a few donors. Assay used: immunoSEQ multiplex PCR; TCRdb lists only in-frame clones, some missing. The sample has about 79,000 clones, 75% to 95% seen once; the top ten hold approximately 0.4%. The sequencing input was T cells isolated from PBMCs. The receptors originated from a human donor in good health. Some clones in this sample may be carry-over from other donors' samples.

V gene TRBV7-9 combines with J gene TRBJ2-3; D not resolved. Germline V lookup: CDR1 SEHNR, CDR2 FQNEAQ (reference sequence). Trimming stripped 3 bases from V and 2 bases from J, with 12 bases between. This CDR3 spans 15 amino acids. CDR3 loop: CASSFSGLYTDTQYF. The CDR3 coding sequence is TGTGCCAGCAGCTTTTCCGGGTTATACACAGATACGCAGTATTTT. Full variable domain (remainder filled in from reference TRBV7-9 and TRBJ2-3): DTGVSQNPRHKITKRGQNVTFRCDPISEHNRLYWYRQTLGQGPEFLTYFQNEAQLEKSRLLSDRFSAERPKGSFSTLEIQRTEQGDSAMYLCASSFSGLYTDTQYFGPGTRLTVL.

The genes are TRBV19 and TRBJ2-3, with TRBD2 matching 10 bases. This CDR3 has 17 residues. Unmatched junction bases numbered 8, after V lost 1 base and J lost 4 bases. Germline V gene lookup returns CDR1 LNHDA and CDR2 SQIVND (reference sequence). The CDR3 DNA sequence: TGTGCCAGTAGTATAGCACTAGAGCGGGAGGGCCCAGATACGCAGTATTTT. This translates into CASSIALEREGPDTQYF.

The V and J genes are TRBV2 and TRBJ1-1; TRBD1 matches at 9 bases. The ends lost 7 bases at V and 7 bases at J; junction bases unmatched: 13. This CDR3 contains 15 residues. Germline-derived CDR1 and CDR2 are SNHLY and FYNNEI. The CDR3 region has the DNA TGTGCCAGCAACAGACAGGGGGAGTTCGGGGGTGAAGCTTTCTTT. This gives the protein CASNRQGEFGGEAFF.

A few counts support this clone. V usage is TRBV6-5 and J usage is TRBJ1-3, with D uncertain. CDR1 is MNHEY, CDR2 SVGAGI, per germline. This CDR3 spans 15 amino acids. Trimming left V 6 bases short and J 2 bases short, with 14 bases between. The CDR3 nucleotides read TGTGCCAGCAGACAGAGCCTTATTACTGGAAACACCATATATTTT. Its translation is CASRQSLITGNTIYF.

The CDR3 sequence is CASSLGGSSYNEQFF. CDR3 nucleotide sequence: TGTGCCAGCAGCTTGGGAGGGAGCTCCTACAATGAGCAGTTCTTC. The genes are TRBV5-8 and TRBJ2-1; weak D call: TRBD2 (5 bases). The CDR3 has 15 amino acids. Germline values: CDR1 SGHTS, CDR2 YDEGEE. V lost 0 bases and J lost 0, with 7 bases in between.

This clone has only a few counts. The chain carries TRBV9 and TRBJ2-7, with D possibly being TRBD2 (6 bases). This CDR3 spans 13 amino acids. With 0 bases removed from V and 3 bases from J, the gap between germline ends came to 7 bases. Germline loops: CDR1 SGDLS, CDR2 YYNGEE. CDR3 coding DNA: TGTGCCAGCAGCGTAGGGGGGGACTACGAGCAGTACTTC. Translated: CASSVGGDYEQYF.

This chain's CDR3 is CASSLFRTGPAYEQYF. CDR3 nucleotides: TGTGCCAGCAGCTTATTCCGGACAGGGCCGGCCTACGAGCAGTACTTC. This rearrangement joins TRBV11-2 to TRBJ2-7; 8 bases map to TRBD1. In germline, CDR1 is SGHAT, CDR2 FQNNGV. The CDR3 totals 16 residues. With V trimmed by 2 bases and J by 2 bases, 8 bases remained unmatched.

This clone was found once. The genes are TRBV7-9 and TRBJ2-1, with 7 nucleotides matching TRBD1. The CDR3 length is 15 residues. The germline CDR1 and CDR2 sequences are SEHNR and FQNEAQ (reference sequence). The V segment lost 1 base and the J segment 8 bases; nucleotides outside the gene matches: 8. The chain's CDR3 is CASSLVLGGIDEQFF. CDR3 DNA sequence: TGTGCCAGCAGCTTAGTCTTAGGGGGCATAGATGAGCAGTTCTTC.

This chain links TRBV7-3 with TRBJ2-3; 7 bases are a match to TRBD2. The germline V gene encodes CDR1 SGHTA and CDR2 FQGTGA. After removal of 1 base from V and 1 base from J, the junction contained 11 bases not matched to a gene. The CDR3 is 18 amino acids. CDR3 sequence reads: CASSLRARRAGGTDTQYF. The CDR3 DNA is TGTGCCAGCAGCTTAAGGGCCCGAAGGGCGGGAGGCACAGATACGCAGTATTTT.

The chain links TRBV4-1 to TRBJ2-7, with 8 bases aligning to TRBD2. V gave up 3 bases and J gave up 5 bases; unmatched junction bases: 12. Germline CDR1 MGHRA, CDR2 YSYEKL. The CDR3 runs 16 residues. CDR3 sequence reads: CASSQHSQREYDEQYF. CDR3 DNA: TGCGCCAGCAGCCAGCACTCACAGCGGGAGTACGACGAGCAGTACTTC.

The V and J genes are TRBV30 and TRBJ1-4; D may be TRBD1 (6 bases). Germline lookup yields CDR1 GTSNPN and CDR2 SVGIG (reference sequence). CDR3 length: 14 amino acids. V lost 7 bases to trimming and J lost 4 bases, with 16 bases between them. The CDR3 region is CALVKTDSNEKLFF. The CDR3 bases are TGTGCCTTAGTAAAGACGGACAGTAATGAAAAACTGTTTTTT.

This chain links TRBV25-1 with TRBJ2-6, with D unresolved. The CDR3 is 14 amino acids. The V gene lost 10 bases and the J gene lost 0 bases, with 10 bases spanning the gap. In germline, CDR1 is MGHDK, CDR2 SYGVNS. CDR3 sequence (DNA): TGTGCCACCTCCGTCAGCTCTGGGGCCAACGTCCTGACTTTC. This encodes CATSVSSGANVLTF.

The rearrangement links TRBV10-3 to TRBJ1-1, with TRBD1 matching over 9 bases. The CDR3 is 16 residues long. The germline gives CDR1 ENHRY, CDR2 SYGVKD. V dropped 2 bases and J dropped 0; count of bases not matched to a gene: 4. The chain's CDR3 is CAISEPGQGMNTEAFF. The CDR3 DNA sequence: TGTGCCATCAGTGAGCCGGGACAGGGCATGAACACTGAAGCTTTCTTT.

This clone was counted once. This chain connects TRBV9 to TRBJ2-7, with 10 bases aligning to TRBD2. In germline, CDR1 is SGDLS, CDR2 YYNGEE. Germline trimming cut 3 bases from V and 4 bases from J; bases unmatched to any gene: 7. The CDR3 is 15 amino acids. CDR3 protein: CASSAGLAVSYEQYF. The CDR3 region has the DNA TGTGCCAGCAGCGCCGGACTAGCGGTTTCTTACGAGCAGTACTTC.

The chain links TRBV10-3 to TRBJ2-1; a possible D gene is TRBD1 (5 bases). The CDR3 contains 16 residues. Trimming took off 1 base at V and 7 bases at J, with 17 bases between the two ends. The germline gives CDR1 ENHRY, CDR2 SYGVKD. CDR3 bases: TGTGCCATCAGTGAGTTACCGGCAGGGATAGGGAATGAGCAGTTCTTC. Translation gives CAISELPAGIGNEQFF.

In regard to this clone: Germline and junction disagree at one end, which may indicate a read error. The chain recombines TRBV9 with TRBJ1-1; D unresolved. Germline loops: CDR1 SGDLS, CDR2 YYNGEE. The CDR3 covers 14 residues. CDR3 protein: CASSVRPGNPEAFF. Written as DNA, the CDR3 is TGTGCCAGCAGCGTAAGGCCGGGGAACCCTGAAGCTTTCTTT.

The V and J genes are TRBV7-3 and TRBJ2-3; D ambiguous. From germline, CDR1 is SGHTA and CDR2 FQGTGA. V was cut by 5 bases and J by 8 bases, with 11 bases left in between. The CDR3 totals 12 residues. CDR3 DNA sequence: TGTGCCAGCAGCACGACATTCGGTACGCAGTATTTT. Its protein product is CASSTTFGTQYF.

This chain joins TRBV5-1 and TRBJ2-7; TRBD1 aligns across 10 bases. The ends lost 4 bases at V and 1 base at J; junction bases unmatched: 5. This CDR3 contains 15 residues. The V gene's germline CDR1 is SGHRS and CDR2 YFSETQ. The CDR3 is CASSTTGGASYEQYF. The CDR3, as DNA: TGCGCCAGCAGCACGACAGGGGGCGCGTCCTACGAGCAGTACTTC.

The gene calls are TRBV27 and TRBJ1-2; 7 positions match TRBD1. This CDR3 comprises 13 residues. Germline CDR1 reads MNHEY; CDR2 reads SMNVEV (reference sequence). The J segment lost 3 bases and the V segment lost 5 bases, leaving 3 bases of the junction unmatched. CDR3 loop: CASSHDRDYGYTF. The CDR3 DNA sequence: TGTGCCAGCAGTCACGACAGGGACTATGGCTACACCTTC.

This CDR3 is CASSQRTGSSGEQYF. CDR3 DNA sequence: TGCGCCAGCAGCCAACGGACAGGTTCTTCGGGCGAGCAGTACTTC. The gene calls are TRBV4-1 and TRBJ2-7, with 7 bases fitting TRBD1. Germline CDR1 reads MGHRA; CDR2 reads YSYEKL. CDR3 length: 15 amino acids. V was pared by 2 bases and J by 6 bases, with 10 bases of the junction left unmatched.

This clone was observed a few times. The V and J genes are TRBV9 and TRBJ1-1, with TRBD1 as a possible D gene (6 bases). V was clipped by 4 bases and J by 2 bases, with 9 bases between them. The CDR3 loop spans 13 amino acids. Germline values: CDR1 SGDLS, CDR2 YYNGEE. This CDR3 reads CASSPDSNTEAFF. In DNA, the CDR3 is TGTGCCAGCAGCCCGGACAGCAACACTGAAGCTTTCTTT.

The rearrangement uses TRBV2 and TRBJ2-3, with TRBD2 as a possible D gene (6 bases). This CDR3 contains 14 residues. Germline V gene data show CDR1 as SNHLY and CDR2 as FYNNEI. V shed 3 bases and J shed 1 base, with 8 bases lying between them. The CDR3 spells CASSDLARTDTQYF. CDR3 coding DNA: TGTGCCAGCAGTGACCTAGCGCGCACAGATACGCAGTATTTT.

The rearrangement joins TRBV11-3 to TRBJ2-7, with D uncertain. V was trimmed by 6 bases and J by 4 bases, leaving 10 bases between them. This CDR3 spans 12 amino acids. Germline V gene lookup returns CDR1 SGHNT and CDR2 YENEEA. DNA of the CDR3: TGTGCCAGCAGTGAAGACTGGTACGAGCAGTACTTC. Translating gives CASSEDWYEQYF.